This TCR beta chain came from a study of cytomegalovirus exposure and HLA in healthy donors. PCR involved 60 Vbeta and 13 Jbeta primers. Generated by immunoSEQ multiplex PCR, the TCRdb table keeps only in-frame clones and is missing some. The repertoire consists of about 83,000 clones, with roughly 80% occurring once and the leading ten covering about 2%. Germline V gives CDR1 SGHDT, CDR2 YYEEEE. Trimming cost V 2 bases and J 2 bases; bases outside gene matches: 12. This CDR3 is built from 17 residues. This clonotype was sampled from a woman aged 25 to 39 in good health and CMV-seronegative. Sequenced: PBMCs. The chain joins TRBV5-6 to TRBJ2-7, with 8 bases lining up with TRBD1. The CDR3: CASSFVQGANFAYEQYF. For the CDR3, the DNA is TGTGCCAGCAGCTTCGTTCAGGGGGCTAACTTCGCCTACGAGCAGTACTTC.